The 21 T cell receptor beta chains in this list originate from one sample, sequenced in a study of T cells expressing NK-cell markers. TCRdb derives one entry per CDR3 protein from the 5' RACE reads, leaving out DNA. This sample's table has about half a million distinct CDR3 sequences. Sequences were obtained from blood T cells: a sorted CD56 or NKG2C T cell subset, CD4+ or CD8+ T cells, or bulk PBMC T cells (not recorded which). The receptors shown here come from a woman between 45 and 65 years old in good health.

The CDR3 protein is CSVEVAGGPGFLPYEQYF. The chain employs TRBV29-1 and TRBJ2-7; TCRdb indicates TRBD2, and absent DNA this call remains unverified. The CDR3 loop spans 18 amino acids. CDR1 and CDR2 from the germline V gene are SQVTM and ANQGSEA.

J is TRBJ2-3 and V is TRBV3-1; TCRdb reports TRBD2, a call that lacks DNA to check it against. Germline V gene data show CDR1 as LGHDT and CDR2 as YNNKEL (reference sequence). The CDR3 runs to 19 residues. The CDR3 sequence: CASSHEGLTSGGSTDTQYF.

V is TRBV6-1 and J is TRBJ2-1. Germline CDR1 reads MNHNS; CDR2 reads SASEGT. This CDR3 has 12 residues. This CDR3 is CASSDPSSEQFF.

This chain uses TRBV7-8 with TRBJ2-1; TCRdb indicates TRBD1, and absent DNA this call remains unverified. This CDR3 has 15 residues. Germline values: CDR1 SGHVS, CDR2 FQNEAQ. CDR3 amino acids: CASSFKKDRDNEQFF.

J is TRBJ2-7 and V is TRBV15; as DNA is missing, the TRBD1 call by TCRdb cannot be tested. This CDR3 region has 15 residues. CDR1 and CDR2 from the germline V gene are LNHNV and YYDKDF (reference sequence). CDR3 residues: CATSRDFKQGGEQYF. Combining the CDR3 with reference TRBV15 and TRBJ2-7 gives the whole variable domain DAMVIQNPRYQVTQFGKPVTLSCSQTLNHNVMYWYQQKSSQAPKLLFHYYDKDFNNEADTPDNFQSRRPNTSFCFLDIRSPGLGDTAMYLCATSRDFKQGGEQYFGPGTRLTVT.

The chain employs TRBV5-6 and TRBJ1-1; TCRdb proposes TRBD1, but this gene call is untestable without DNA. The CDR3 is 14 residues long. Germline V gives CDR1 SGHDT, CDR2 YYEEEE. The CDR3 is CASSSGLLGTEAFF. The full variable domain, rest sourced from reference TRBV5-6 and TRBJ1-1, is DAGVTQSPTHLIKTRGQQVTLRCSPKSGHDTVSWYQQALGQGPQFIFQYYEEEERQRGNFPDRFSGHQFPNYSSELNVNALLLGDSALYLCASSSGLLGTEAFFGQGTRLTVV.

The J gene is TRBJ1-1, the V gene TRBV7-9. Germline CDR1 is SEHNR and CDR2 is FQNEAQ (reference sequence). This CDR3 region has 12 residues. CDR3 region: CASTPRSGEAFF.

V and J are TRBV7-9 and TRBJ1-1; the D call of TRBD1 rests on TCRdb alone, since no DNA is present to check it. Germline V lookup: CDR1 SEHNR, CDR2 FQNEAQ (reference sequence). The CDR3 runs 13 residues. CDR3 amino acids: CASSLWGDAEAFF.

The chain employs TRBV20-1 and TRBJ1-2; TCRdb names TRBD1, which stays unverified in the absence of DNA. CDR3 length: 14 amino acids. Germline V gene sequence: CDR1 DFQATT, CDR2 SNEGSKA (reference sequence). The CDR3 region is CSAAGTGVFYGYTF.

The rearrangement joins TRBV7-3 to TRBJ2-2; TCRdb reports TRBD2, a call that lacks DNA to check it against. Germline assignment: CDR1 SGHTA and CDR2 FQGTGA. The CDR3 has 15 residues. CDR3 in amino acids: CASSSLAGATGELFF.

The V gene is TRBV7-3, the J gene TRBJ2-3; TCRdb's assignment of TRBD1 cannot be checked, as there is no DNA. The CDR3 is 16 residues long. Germline-derived CDR1 and CDR2 are SGHTA and FQGTGA. The CDR3 sequence: CASSPRTGKITDTQYF.

The rearrangement joins TRBV7-3 to TRBJ2-1; the TRBD1 assignment by TCRdb is unverifiable without DNA. The CDR3 contains 14 residues. From germline, CDR1 is SGHTA and CDR2 FQGTGA. The chain's CDR3 is CASNWTGLYNEQFF.

The rearrangement joins TRBV11-2 to TRBJ2-5; TCRdb picks TRBD1, but there is no DNA to check that call. The CDR3 is made up of 14 amino acids. Germline CDR1 is SGHAT and CDR2 is FQNNGV. CDR3 protein: CASSLERTAETQYF.

The chain has TRBV10-3 and TRBJ2-1; TCRdb's D call of TRBD2 is untestable without DNA. The CDR3 consists of 13 residues. Germline loops: CDR1 ENHRY, CDR2 SYGVKD. The CDR3 here is CATGREGPNEQFF.

The V and J genes are TRBV29-1 and TRBJ2-2. The CDR3 covers 14 residues. CDR1 and CDR2 (germline): SQVTM, ANQGSEA. The CDR3 loop reads CSVEEVFGTGELFF.

J is TRBJ2-7 and V is TRBV18; TCRdb indicates TRBD1, and absent DNA this call remains unverified. The CDR3 runs 13 residues. Germline V CDR1 and CDR2: KGHSH, LQKENI. The CDR3 sequence: CASSAGMVYEQYF. The variable domain in full, completed from reference TRBV18 and TRBJ2-7, reads NAGVMQNPRHLVRRRGQEARLRCSPMKGHSHVYWYRQLPEEGLKFMVYLQKENIIDESGMPKERFSAEFPKEGPSILRIQQVVRGDSAAYFCASSAGMVYEQYFGPGTRLTVT.

This sequence joins TRBV4-1 and TRBJ1-2; TCRdb returns TRBD1, unconfirmable since there is no DNA. Germline CDR1 reads MGHRA; CDR2 reads YSYEKL. The CDR3 totals 17 residues. Here the CDR3 reads CASSQDAASGQSYGYTF.

The chain combines TRBV6-6 with TRBJ2-5; TCRdb selects TRBD2, and the lack of DNA leaves this call unchecked. Germline V gene lookup returns CDR1 MNHNY and CDR2 SVGAGI (reference sequence). CDR3 size: 15 residues. The CDR3 loop is CASSGAGGYQETQYF.

V gene TRBV20-1 combines with J gene TRBJ2-7. In germline, CDR1 is DFQATT, CDR2 SNEGSKA (reference sequence). The CDR3 sequence is 15 residues long. CDR3 sequence reads: CSARDPSRNFYEQYF.

The chain uses TRBV15 and TRBJ2-2; TCRdb's D call of TRBD2 is untestable without DNA. Germline loops: CDR1 LNHNV, CDR2 YYDKDF (reference sequence). This CDR3 is 14 amino acids long. The CDR3 region is CATRPGLASGELFF.

The genes are TRBV6-2 or TRBV6-3 and TRBJ2-2; TCRdb lists TRBD1, though no DNA is available to test this call. The germline CDR1 and CDR2 sequences are MNHEY and SVGEGT. The CDR3 consists of 16 residues. CDR3 amino acids: CASSYSTGVNTGELFF.